The entry that follows covers one TCR beta chain sequence. The antigen remains undetermined. The germline V gene has CDR1 MDHEN and CDR2 SYDVKM. V shed 5 bases and J shed 5 bases, with 19 bases lying between them. The CDR3 is 16 residues long. The PCR made use of 60 Vbeta and 13 Jbeta primers. The data were produced by immunoSEQ multiplex PCR, yet TCRdb's version contains in-frame clones alone and is incomplete. The sample has 160,000 or so clones; roughly 79% are singletons. The entry originates in a study of cytomegalovirus exposure and HLA in healthy donors. Study-level information: Ancestry clustering placed 81% of 350 to 500 genotyped donors in the Caucasian-associated cluster. Study outcomes and limitations: In vitro data verified a few CMV-associated chains as specific for CMV antigens.

Healthy donors of bone marrow made up the group. This clonotype was sampled from a woman between 40 and 50 years old in good health and CMV-seropositive. The sequenced sample consisted of PBMCs. This chain uses TRBV28 with TRBJ1-5; D remains unclear. The DNA of the CDR3 is TGTGCCAGCAGTACCGGCGGAGGCAGGAGCGATCAGCCCCAGCATTTT. Its translation: CASSTGGGRSDQPQHF.